The 17 T cell receptor beta chains presented below share a single source sample, sequenced in a study of early T cells in non-severe SARS-CoV-2 infection. A single record per CDR3 protein comes from TCRdb applying MiXCR to the 5' RACE reads. Here the sample spans about 61,000 distinct CDR3 sequences, roughly 10% being singletons. Sequenced: whole blood. The origin of the receptors is an adult who was a healthcare worker with PCR-confirmed SARS-CoV-2 infection or an uninfected control (not recorded which).

This clonotype was seen repeatedly, ten times or more. V is TRBV11-3 and J is TRBJ1-3, with D hard to call. V was shortened by 3 bases and J by 4 bases, with 16 bases between the two germline ends. Germline V gene data show CDR1 as SGHNT and CDR2 as YENEEA. The CDR3 extends over 16 amino acids. The CDR3 protein is CASSLDGGGQGNTIYF. The CDR3 DNA reads TGTGCCAGCAGCTTGGACGGTGGCGGGCAAGGAAACACCATATATTTT. Using reference TRBV11-3 and TRBJ1-3 for the parts outside the CDR3, the full variable domain is EAGVVQSPRYKIIEKKQPVAFWCNPISGHNTLYWYLQNLGQGPELLIRYENEEAVDDSQLPKDRFSAERLKGVDSTLKIQPAELGDSAVYLCASSLDGGGQGNTIYFGEGSWLTVV.

This clonotype has a count of ten or more. This sequence joins TRBV4-3 and TRBJ2-1; D unclear. Trimming stripped 6 bases from V and 0 bases from J, with 15 bases between. This CDR3 is 16 amino acids long. Germline assignment: CDR1 LGHNA and CDR2 YSLEER. The DNA for the CDR3 is TGCGCCAGCAGGCACAGACGGGTTATCTCCTACAATGAGCAGTTCTTC. Translation: CASRHRRVISYNEQFF.

Ten or more counts support this clonotype. V gene TRBV7-9 combines with J gene TRBJ2-7, with 8 bases matching TRBD2. J lost 3 bases, V lost 5 bases, and 9 bases had no gene match. Germline V gene lookup returns CDR1 SEHNR and CDR2 FQNEAQ (reference sequence). The CDR3 totals 15 residues. The CDR3 loop is CASSPDRTSFYEQYF. In DNA, the CDR3 is TGTGCCAGCAGCCCCGATCGGACTAGCTTCTACGAGCAGTACTTC.

In this sample, this clonotype turned up many times. The chain employs TRBV7-6 and TRBJ1-1; no firm D call. V was clipped by 1 base and J by 4 bases, with 7 bases between them. The CDR3 covers 13 residues. Looked up from germline, CDR1 is SGHVS and CDR2 is FNYEAQ. This CDR3 is CASSLVFGTEAFF. CDR3 in DNA: TGTGCCAGCAGCTTAGTTTTTGGCACTGAAGCTTTCTTT. Complete variable domain (other parts from reference TRBV7-6 and TRBJ1-1): GAGVSQSPRYKVTKRGQDVALRCDPISGHVSLYWYRQALGQGPEFLTYFNYEAQQDKSGLPNDRFSAERPEGSISTLTIQRTEQRDSAMYRCASSLVFGTEAFFGQGTRLTVV.

This clonotype was observed many times. Relative to the germline gene, one junction end is altered; a read error may explain this. The chain combines TRBV7-7 with TRBJ2-5, with D perhaps matching TRBD1 or TRBD2 (5 bases each). This CDR3 has 14 residues. From germline, CDR1 is SSHAT and CDR2 FNYEAQ (reference sequence). CDR3 DNA sequence: TGTGCTAGCAGCTTGGTGGGACGACAAGAGACCCAGTACTTC. Translation gives CASSLVGRQETQYF.

Only a few counts were recorded for this clonotype. The genes are TRBV20-1 and TRBJ2-1, with TRBD2 matching over 11 bases. Germline V gene sequence: CDR1 DFQATT, CDR2 SNEGSKA (reference sequence). The CDR3 has 14 amino acids. The V gene end was trimmed by 5 bases and the J gene end by 4 bases; junction bases not matched to a gene: 4. The CDR3 sequence: CSALTSGGYNEQFF. DNA of the CDR3: TGCAGTGCTTTAACTAGCGGGGGTTACAATGAGCAGTTCTTC.

In this sample, this clonotype turned up once. The J gene is TRBJ2-3, the V gene TRBV9; D is uncertain. With 3 bases removed from V and 8 bases from J, the gap between germline ends came to 10 bases. The germline V gene has CDR1 SGDLS and CDR2 YYNGEE. The CDR3 consists of 12 residues. This CDR3 is CASSADPVTQYF. In DNA, the CDR3 is TGTGCCAGCAGCGCCGATCCTGTTACGCAGTATTTT.

This clonotype was counted ten times or more. The chain carries TRBV11-2 and TRBJ2-3; D is undetermined. Germline-derived CDR1 and CDR2 are SGHAT and FQNNGV. The CDR3 covers 16 residues. V was trimmed by 0 bases and J by 1 base, leaving 11 bases between them. The CDR3 DNA reads as TGTGCCAGCAGCTTAGACCCGTCCCGGGGCACAGATACGCAGTATTTT. This codes for CASSLDPSRGTDTQYF.

V is TRBV7-9 and J is TRBJ2-5; D remains ambiguous. Germline loops: CDR1 SEHNR, CDR2 FQNEAQ (reference sequence). The CDR3 consists of 14 residues. Trimming cost V 5 bases and J 5 bases, with 15 bases left between them. As DNA, the CDR3 is TGTGCCAGCAGCCTGATCCAGTCAGAGGAGACCCAGTACTTC. This codes for CASSLIQSEETQYF.

This clonotype was counted ten times or more. The chain uses TRBV12-3 or TRBV12-4 and TRBJ2-7, with 7 bases fitting TRBD1. The V and J ends lost 7 bases and 4 bases, in that order; junction bases with no gene match: 7. CDR3 length: 13 residues. The CDR3 bases are TGTGCCAGCACGACAGGGTTAAGGTACGAGCAGTACTTC. Translated: CASTTGLRYEQYF.

This clonotype has ten or more counts. The genes are TRBV30 and TRBJ1-6; the D gene is possibly TRBD1 (6 bases). In germline, CDR1 is GTSNPN, CDR2 SVGIG (reference sequence). V gave up 3 bases and J gave up 7 bases, with 16 bases separating them. The CDR3 runs 15 residues. The CDR3 coding sequence is TGTGCCTGGAGGCGGGTGCAGGGGCAAAATTCACCCCTCCACTTT. Protein sequence: CAWRRVQGQNSPLHF. Full variable domain (outside the CDR3, taken from reference TRBV30 and TRBJ1-6): SQTIHQWPATLVQPVGSPLSLECTVEGTSNPNLYWYRQAAGRGLQLLFYSVGIGQISSEVPQNLSASRPQDRQFILSSKKLLLSDSGFYLCAWRRVQGQNSPLHFGNGTRLTVT.

This clonotype has a count of ten or more. In nucleotides, the CDR3 is TGTGCCAGCTTCGACAGGGGAGTTGGCACTGAAGCTTTCTTT. Protein sequence: CASFDRGVGTEAFF. This sequence joins TRBV18 and TRBJ1-1; the match to TRBD1 covers 8 bases. Germline CDR1 KGHSH, CDR2 LQKENI. Trimming removed 7 bases from V and 4 bases from J; junction bases left unmatched: 8. This CDR3 is built from 14 residues.

This chain uses TRBV18 with TRBJ2-3, with D possibly TRBD2 on 5 matching bases. The CDR3 sequence is 15 residues long. Trimming pared 2 bases from V and 0 bases from J, leaving 9 bases between. Germline V CDR1 and CDR2: KGHSH, LQKENI. CDR3 protein: CASSPAAASTDTQYF. Here the CDR3 DNA reads TGTGCCAGCTCACCAGCAGCGGCCAGCACAGATACGCAGTATTTT. The variable domain in full, completed from reference TRBV18 and TRBJ2-3, reads NAGVMQNPRHLVRRRGQEARLRCSPMKGHSHVYWYRQLPEEGLKFMVYLQKENIIDESGMPKERFSAEFPKEGPSILRIQQVVRGDSAAYFCASSPAAASTDTQYFGPGTRLTVL.

This clonotype was observed many times. The rearrangement uses TRBV2 and TRBJ2-1, with 10 positions matching TRBD2. J gave up 3 bases and V 4 bases, and 3 bases lay outside the gene matches. CDR3 size: 15 residues. Looked up from germline, CDR1 is SNHLY and CDR2 is FYNNEI. CDR3 region: CASSASGGYYNEQFF. Written as DNA, the CDR3 is TGTGCCAGCAGTGCTAGCGGGGGATACTACAATGAGCAGTTCTTC.

This clonotype was counted many times. This sequence joins TRBV18 and TRBJ1-6; 7 bases agree with TRBD1. The CDR3 length is 15 residues. The V gene's germline CDR1 is KGHSH and CDR2 LQKENI. V dropped 5 bases and J dropped 6; count of bases not matched to a gene: 7. The CDR3 loop is CASSSDRVRNSPLHF. As DNA, the CDR3 is TGTGCCAGCTCATCCGACAGGGTCCGTAATTCACCCCTCCACTTT. The full variable domain, with the rest looked up from reference TRBV18 and TRBJ1-6, is NAGVMQNPRHLVRRRGQEARLRCSPMKGHSHVYWYRQLPEEGLKFMVYLQKENIIDESGMPKERFSAEFPKEGPSILRIQQVVRGDSAAYFCASSSDRVRNSPLHFGNGTRLTVT.

This clonotype has more than one count but fewer than ten. The gene calls are TRBV5-4 and TRBJ2-2; weak D call: TRBD2 (5 bases). This CDR3 contains 13 residues. The germline V gene has CDR1 SGHNT and CDR2 YYREEE (reference sequence). V lost 7 bases to trimming and J lost 1 base, with 8 bases between them. The CDR3, as DNA: TGTGCCAGCGTGGGAGAGAACACCGGGGAGCTGTTTTTT. This gives the protein CASVGENTGELFF.

This clonotype was seen repeatedly, ten times or more. The chain carries TRBV4-1 and TRBJ2-2, with 10 bases lining up with TRBD2. The CDR3 is 16 amino acids. Germline assignment: CDR1 MGHRA and CDR2 YSYEKL. J gave up 4 bases and V 4 bases, and 6 bases lay outside the gene matches. The CDR3 DNA reads TGCGCCAGCAGCCGGACTAGCGGACGCTCCACCGGGGAGCTGTTTTTT. Residues: CASSRTSGRSTGELFF.